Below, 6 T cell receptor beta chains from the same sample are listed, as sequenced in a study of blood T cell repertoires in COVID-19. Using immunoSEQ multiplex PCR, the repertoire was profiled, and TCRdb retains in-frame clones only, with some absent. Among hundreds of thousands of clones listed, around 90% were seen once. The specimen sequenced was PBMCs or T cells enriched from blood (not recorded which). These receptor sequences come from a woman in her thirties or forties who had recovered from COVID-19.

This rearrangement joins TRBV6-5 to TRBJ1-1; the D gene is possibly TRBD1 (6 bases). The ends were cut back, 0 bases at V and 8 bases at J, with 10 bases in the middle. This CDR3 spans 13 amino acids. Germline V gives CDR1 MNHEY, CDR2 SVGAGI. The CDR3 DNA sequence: TGTGCCAGCAGTTACTCGGGGGCGGCGGAAGCTTTCTTT. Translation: CASSYSGAAEAFF.

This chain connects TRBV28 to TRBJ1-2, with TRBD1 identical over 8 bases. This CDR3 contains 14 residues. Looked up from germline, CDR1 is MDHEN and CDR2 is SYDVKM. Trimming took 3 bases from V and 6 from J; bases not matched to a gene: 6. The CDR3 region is CASSLTGARDGYTF. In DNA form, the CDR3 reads TGTGCCAGCAGTTTGACAGGGGCGAGGGATGGCTACACCTTC.

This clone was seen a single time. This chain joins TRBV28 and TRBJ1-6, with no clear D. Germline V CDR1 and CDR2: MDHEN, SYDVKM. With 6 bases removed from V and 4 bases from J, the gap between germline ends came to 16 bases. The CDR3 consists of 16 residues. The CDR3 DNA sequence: TGTGCCAGCAGCGCCCAGTCGGCGGGTTATAATTCACCCCTCCACTTT. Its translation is CASSAQSAGYNSPLHF.

CDR3 amino acids: CASSPVPGGLPGELFF. CDR3 in DNA: TGTGCCAGCTCACCTGTACCGGGGGGACTGCCCGGGGAGCTGTTTTTT. The chain is built from TRBV18 and TRBJ2-2; the match to TRBD2 covers 7 bases. Per germline, CDR1 KGHSH and CDR2 LQKENI. J lost 6 bases, V lost 3 bases, and 10 bases had no gene match. The CDR3 is made up of 16 amino acids.

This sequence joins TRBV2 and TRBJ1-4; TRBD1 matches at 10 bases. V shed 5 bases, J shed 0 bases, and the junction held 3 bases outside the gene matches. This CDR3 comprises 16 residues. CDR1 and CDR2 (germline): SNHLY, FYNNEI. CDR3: CASSRDRGATNEKLFF. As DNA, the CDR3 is TGTGCCAGCAGTCGGGACAGGGGTGCAACTAATGAAAAACTGTTTTTT.

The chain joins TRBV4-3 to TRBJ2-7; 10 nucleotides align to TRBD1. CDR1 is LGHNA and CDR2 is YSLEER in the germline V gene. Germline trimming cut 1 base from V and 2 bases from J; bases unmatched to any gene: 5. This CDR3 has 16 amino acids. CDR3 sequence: CASSQGFGQGAYEQYF. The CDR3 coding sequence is TGCGCCAGCAGCCAAGGTTTCGGACAGGGGGCCTACGAGCAGTACTTC.